This T cell receptor (beta chain) was sequenced during a study of blood T cell repertoires in COVID-19. Study-level background: COVID-19 samples collected from the United States, Italy and Spain covered acute and convalescent phases.

Germline CDR1 and CDR2: SEHNR and FQNEAQ (reference sequence). CDR3 length equals 13 residues. V lost 5 bases to trimming and J lost 8 bases, with 12 bases between them. In the authors' methods: Amplification from reference gene primers served as the basis for estimated nucleated cell counts. TCRdb's table, derived via immunoSEQ multiplex PCR, lists solely in-frame clones and lacks some. D and trimming come from the DNA, and the V and J calls and clone size come from that table. Altogether under 100,000 clones are present, about 85% being singletons, with the ten largest covering 12%. This receptor was taken from a woman in her seventies with active or convalescent COVID-19. Material for sequencing was peripheral blood. The chain carries TRBV7-9 and TRBJ1-4; a weak D match, TRBD1 (5 bases). This chain's CDR3 is CASSRGLGEKLFF. DNA of the CDR3: TGTGCCAGCAGCCGGGGACTGGGGGAAAAACTGTTTTTT.